These 13 T cell receptor beta chains originate from one sample sequenced in a study of T cells after yellow fever vaccination. TCRdb ran MiXCR on the 5' RACE reads and lists one entry per CDR3 protein. The sample shows 400,000 or so distinct CDR3 sequences, around a tenth of them seen only once. This specimen consisted of PBMCs, obtained on the day of the first yellow fever vaccination. Every receptor here comes from a man in his late teens or twenties who received the YFV17D yellow fever vaccine.

The chain carries TRBV6-1 and TRBJ1-5; D gene uncertain. The CDR3 consists of 14 residues. V was shortened by 6 bases and J by 7 bases, with 16 bases between the two germline ends. Germline loops: CDR1 MNHNS, CDR2 SASEGT. CDR3 region: CASSGLVGNQPQHF. The CDR3 DNA reads as TGTGCCAGCAGCGGTTTGGTGGGAAACCAGCCCCAGCATTTT.

V gene TRBV4-2 combines with J gene TRBJ1-5; 7 bases are a match to TRBD1. Per the germline V gene, CDR1 is LGHNA and CDR2 is YNFKEQ. V was clipped by 0 bases and J by 12 bases; unmatched bases: 11. The CDR3 is 15 residues long. This chain's CDR3 is CASSQETGAAGVQHF. The CDR3 nucleotides are TGTGCCAGCAGCCAAGAAACAGGGGCGGCCGGGGTCCAGCATTTT.

The V call is TRBV6-2 or TRBV6-3, the J call TRBJ1-2; D not certain. Germline V CDR1 and CDR2: MNHEY, SVGEGT. This CDR3 contains 16 residues. Trimming shortened V by 7 bases and J by 2 bases, and 20 bases separated the two germline ends. In DNA form, the CDR3 reads TGTGCCAGCACCTTGCAAGTGGCCGGAGCCAACTATGGCTACACCTTC. Translation gives CASTLQVAGANYGYTF.

The table lists this clonotype with a few counts. The CDR3 sequence is CASTSRNGSSYGYTF. In DNA form, the CDR3 reads TGTGCCAGCACCTCTAGAAATGGATCCTCCTATGGCTACACCTTC. The chain combines TRBV7-9 with TRBJ1-2; D remains unclear. CDR1 and CDR2 from the germline V gene are SEHNR and FQNEAQ (reference sequence). Trimming stripped 7 bases from V and 4 bases from J, with 19 bases between. The CDR3 runs 15 residues.

There are many counts of this clonotype. The chain has TRBV24-1 and TRBJ2-1; D remains ambiguous. CDR3 length: 14 residues. Trimming left V 9 bases short and J 0 bases short, with 11 bases between. Germline lookup yields CDR1 KGHDR and CDR2 SFDVKD. CDR3 amino acids: CATAPAGSYNEQFF. DNA for the CDR3: TGTGCCACCGCCCCCGCCGGCTCCTACAATGAGCAGTTCTTC.

The J gene is TRBJ1-5, the V gene TRBV15, with D possibly TRBD1 on 6 matching bases. Trimming took off 1 base at V and 4 bases at J, with 11 bases between the two ends. Germline V gene sequence: CDR1 LNHNV, CDR2 YYDKDF (reference sequence). The CDR3 contains 15 residues. The DNA of the CDR3 is TGTGCCACCAGCAGAGGCACAGGGTCTAATCAGCCCCAGCATTTT. It yields the protein CATSRGTGSNQPQHF.

Worth noting for this clonotype: A read error may account for a junction end that differs from germline. The gene calls are TRBV5-4 and TRBJ2-3; TRBD2 aligns across 10 bases. The CDR3 is 16 residues long. Germline CDR1 is SGHNT and CDR2 is YYREEE (reference sequence). Written as DNA, the CDR3 is TGTGCCAGCATCTTGTGGCTAGCGGGGGCCTCAGATACGCAGTATTTT. It yields the protein CASILWLAGASDTQYF.

At least ten counts were recorded for this clonotype. This rearrangement joins TRBV12-3 or TRBV12-4 to TRBJ2-3; 9 bases agree with TRBD2. V gave up 0 bases and J gave up 1 base; unmatched junction bases: 2. CDR3 length equals 16 residues. In DNA, the CDR3 is TGTGCCAGCAGTTTAGCGTTAGCGGGGGGCACAGATACGCAGTATTTT. It is translated as CASSLALAGGTDTQYF.

This clonotype occurred a few times. The chain employs TRBV7-9 and TRBJ2-1, with D maybe TRBD2 (5 bases). The CDR3 is 15 amino acids. Germline V gene sequence: CDR1 SEHNR, CDR2 FQNEAQ (reference sequence). V lost 5 bases, J lost 7 bases, and 18 bases lay in between. The CDR3 bases are TGTGCCAGCAGCGAAACCCGGGAAGGGAAGAATGAGCAGTTCTTC. This translates into CASSETREGKNEQFF. Complete variable domain (other parts from reference TRBV7-9 and TRBJ2-1): DTGVSQNPRHKITKRGQNVTFRCDPISEHNRLYWYRQTLGQGPEFLTYFQNEAQLEKSRLLSDRFSAERPKGSFSTLEIQRTEQGDSAMYLCASSETREGKNEQFFGPGTRLTVL.

The chain combines TRBV9 with TRBJ2-6; no definite D call. Germline lookup yields CDR1 SGDLS and CDR2 YYNGEE. Trimming took 0 bases from V and 4 from J, leaving 14 bases between them. The CDR3 is 17 amino acids. The CDR3 region is CASSVAGLPSGANVLTF. Written as DNA, the CDR3 is TGTGCCAGCAGCGTAGCCGGATTGCCCTCCGGGGCCAACGTCCTGACTTTC.

This clonotype was seen at least ten times. The chain is built from TRBV4-2 and TRBJ1-2; TRBD1 matches 7 bases. From germline, CDR1 is LGHNA and CDR2 YNFKEQ. Trimming took 0 bases from V and 7 from J; bases not matched to a gene: 14. The CDR3 extends over 17 amino acids. As DNA, the CDR3 is TGTGCCAGCAGCCAAGATCACGTTTTTCTAGGGGGCGTTGGCTACACCTTC. This encodes CASSQDHVFLGGVGYTF.

This clonotype appeared a few times. CDR3 in DNA: TGTGCCAGCAGCAAAGCCCACTTCGAGCAGTACGTC. Translation: CASSKAHFEQYV. V gene TRBV21-1 combines with J gene TRBJ2-7. TRBV21-1 is listed as a pseudogene. This CDR3 contains 12 residues.

There are a few counts of this clonotype. This chain uses TRBV5-4 with TRBJ2-3, with D perhaps TRBD1 (7 bases). Germline V gene data show CDR1 as SGHNT and CDR2 as YYREEE (reference sequence). The CDR3 contains 16 residues. V was cut by 4 bases and J by 0 bases, with 15 bases left in between. The CDR3 loop is CASSIDREDSTDTQYF. Here the CDR3 DNA reads TGTGCCAGCAGCATCGACAGGGAGGATAGCACAGATACGCAGTATTTT.